The sequence of this T cell receptor (beta chain) was determined in a study of shared clonotypes between healthy human individuals. Template for every sorted-subset replicate PCR totaled about 200 ng DNA, tens of thousands of T cell genomes. Sequencing was performed with immunoSEQ multiplex PCR; in TCRdb, only in-frame clones are kept and a portion is missing. Among around 2.5 million clones, approximately 93% were seen once, and the ten largest hold approximately 0.35%. Study results and limitations: What rarefaction showed was incomplete sorted-subset sequencing despite large depth.

Regarding this clone: Its antigen is not identified.

The clonotype originates from a man between 18 and 35 years old in good health. Some clones in this sample may be carry-over from other donors' samples. The material sequenced was naive CD4+ T cells from PBMCs. Stated subset: CD45RA+ positively selected.

The CDR3 DNA sequence: TGTGCCAGCAAGGTGACAACTGAAGCTTTCTTT. Protein sequence: CASKVTTEAFF. The genes are TRBV28 and TRBJ1-1; no clear D gene. The germline CDR1 and CDR2 sequences are MDHEN and SYDVKM. The CDR3 spans 11 residues. V dropped 7 bases and J dropped 5 bases, with 8 bases sitting between them.